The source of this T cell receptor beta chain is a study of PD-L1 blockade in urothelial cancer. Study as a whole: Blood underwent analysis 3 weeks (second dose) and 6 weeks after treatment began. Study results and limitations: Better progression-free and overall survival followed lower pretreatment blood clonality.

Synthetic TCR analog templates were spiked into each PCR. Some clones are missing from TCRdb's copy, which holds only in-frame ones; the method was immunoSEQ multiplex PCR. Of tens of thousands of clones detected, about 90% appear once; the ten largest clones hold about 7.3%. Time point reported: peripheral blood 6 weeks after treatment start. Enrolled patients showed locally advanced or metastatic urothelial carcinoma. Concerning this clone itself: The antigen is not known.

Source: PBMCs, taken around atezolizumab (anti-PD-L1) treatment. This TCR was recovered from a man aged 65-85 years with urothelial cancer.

For the CDR3, the DNA is TGCGCCAGCAGCTTGGGCGCTAGCGGGGGCCTATACAATGAGCAGTTCTTC. Translated, it gives CASSLGASGGLYNEQFF. The V call is TRBV5-1, the J call TRBJ2-1; 10 bases match TRBD2. The trim removed 0 bases at V and 4 bases at J, leaving 7 bases unmatched. The V gene's germline CDR1 is SGHRS and CDR2 YFSETQ. This CDR3 spans 17 amino acids.